A single sample is the source of the 24 T cell receptor beta chains below, sequenced in a study of OX40 agonist ivuxolimab in advanced cancers. Libraries were prepared through the immunoSEQ multiplex PCR assay. Held by TCRdb, this immuneACCESS table contains in-frame sequences only and omits some clones. Under half of the omission traces to an unresolved V gene where checked; the cause of the rest is unknown. In this sample the table shows roughly 41,000 clones, around 89% of which occur a single time. The top ten constitute around 11% of the sample. This sample comprised CD4+ or CD8+ T cells sorted from blood, obtained in a trial of the OX40 agonist ivuxolimab. The receptors were gathered from an adult with an advanced solid tumor such as melanoma, head and neck, liver or kidney cancer.

The rearrangement joins TRBV9 to TRBJ2-3, with a tentative D call TRBD1 (6 bases). The germline V gene has CDR1 SGDLS and CDR2 YYNGEE. CDR3 size: 14 residues. V was shortened by 3 bases and J by 1 base, with 9 bases between the two germline ends. CDR3 sequence reads: CASSEGGGTDTQYF. For the CDR3, the DNA is TGTGCCAGCAGCGAAGGGGGAGGCACAGATACGCAGTATTTT.

The gene calls are TRBV28 and TRBJ2-7; D may be TRBD1 (6 bases). V was shortened by 2 bases and J by 3 bases, with 14 bases between the two germline ends. From germline, CDR1 is MDHEN and CDR2 SYDVKM. The CDR3 runs 15 residues. CDR3 sequence (DNA): TGTGCCAGCAGTTTAAGGGGGACACTTAACTACGAGCAGTACTTC. As protein: CASSLRGTLNYEQYF.

This clone was seen just once. The chain has TRBV6-6 and TRBJ2-2; the match to TRBD2 covers 8 bases. The CDR3 covers 15 residues. Germline CDR1 is MNHNY and CDR2 is SVGAGI (reference sequence). V was clipped by 5 bases and J by 4 bases; unmatched bases: 6. The CDR3 region is CASSPPSGPTGELFF. The CDR3 bases are TGTGCCAGCAGTCCCCCTAGCGGGCCCACCGGGGAGCTGTTTTTT.

The chain combines TRBV29-1 with TRBJ2-7; TRBD2 is a possible D gene (5 bases). This CDR3 contains 13 residues. The germline V and J ends were trimmed by 6 bases and 0 bases, with 12 bases remaining between them. Germline CDR1 reads SQVTM; CDR2 reads ANQGSEA. The CDR3: CSVKLGSSYEQYF. Here the CDR3 DNA reads TGCAGCGTAAAACTAGGGAGCTCCTACGAGCAGTACTTC.

The V and J genes are TRBV10-3 and TRBJ1-1, with 8 bases fitting TRBD1. J was trimmed by 1 base and V by 2 bases; bases with no gene match: 3. The CDR3 is 15 amino acids. Germline assignment: CDR1 ENHRY and CDR2 SYGVKD. The chain's CDR3 is CAISETGGANTEAFF. The CDR3 nucleotides read TGTGCCATCAGTGAGACAGGGGGAGCGAACACTGAAGCTTTCTTT.

As DNA, the CDR3 is TGTGCCACCAGCACCGCTGGCAGGGGGTCCTCGGGCCAGCCCCAGCATTTT. This codes for CATSTAGRGSSGQPQHF. V gene TRBV15 combines with J gene TRBJ1-5; 7 positions match TRBD1. V lost 4 bases to trimming and J lost 7 bases; unmatched junction nucleotides: 16. The CDR3 loop spans 17 amino acids. Looked up from germline, CDR1 is LNHNV and CDR2 is YYDKDF (reference sequence).

The gene calls are TRBV7-6 and TRBJ1-4; D may be TRBD1 (5 bases). The CDR3 covers 16 residues. CDR1 and CDR2 (germline): SGHVS, FNYEAQ. Trimming removed 5 bases at V and 6 bases at J, with 19 bases between. Here the CDR3 reads CASSPGPRGMDEKLFF. CDR3 sequence (DNA): TGTGCCAGCAGCCCGGGGCCTCGGGGGATGGATGAAAAACTGTTTTTT.

The genes are TRBV28 and TRBJ2-1, with TRBD2 matching over 10 bases. Germline V lookup: CDR1 MDHEN, CDR2 SYDVKM. The J segment lost 7 bases and the V segment lost 4 bases, leaving 10 bases of the junction unmatched. This CDR3 is built from 16 residues. The CDR3 protein is CASSSRLGLADNEQFF. The CDR3 region has the DNA TGTGCCAGCAGTTCCAGACTCGGACTAGCGGATAATGAGCAGTTCTTC. The whole variable domain, remainder taken from reference TRBV28 and TRBJ2-1, is DVKVTQSSRYLVKRTGEKVFLECVQDMDHENMFWYRQDPGLGLRLIYFSYDVKMKEKGDIPEGYSVSREKKERFSLILESASTNQTSMYLCASSSRLGLADNEQFFGPGTRLTVL.

The chain combines TRBV28 with TRBJ2-1; the D gene is possibly TRBD1 (7 bases). The CDR3 is made up of 16 amino acids. V was trimmed by 5 bases and J by 10 bases, leaving 24 bases between them. Per the germline V gene, CDR1 is MDHEN and CDR2 is SYDVKM. The CDR3 DNA sequence: TGTGCCAGCAGTGCGTTTGAGGACAGGTCGGGAGAGGAGCAGTTCTTC. It is translated as CASSAFEDRSGEEQFF.

This chain joins TRBV4-3 and TRBJ1-1; possible D gene TRBD1, 5 bases. The CDR3 is made up of 15 amino acids. Germline loops: CDR1 LGHNA, CDR2 YSLEER. The germline V and J ends were trimmed by 0 bases and 7 bases, with 15 bases remaining between them. The CDR3 DNA is TGCGCCAGCAGCCAAGATCCAAAGGGGTGGTATGAAGCTTTCTTT. Translating gives CASSQDPKGWYEAFF.

This chain links TRBV7-6 with TRBJ1-6; 7 bases are shared with TRBD1. J gave up 7 bases and V 5 bases, and 8 bases lay outside the gene matches. CDR1 and CDR2 (germline): SGHVS, FNYEAQ. The CDR3 runs 15 residues. The CDR3 spells CASSADRARNSPLHF. CDR3 bases: TGTGCCAGCAGCGCCGACAGGGCGAGGAATTCACCCCTCCACTTT.

This clone has only one observation. The V gene is TRBV15, the J gene TRBJ1-2; unclear D gene. Trimming cost V 0 bases and J 2 bases, with 10 bases left between them. The germline CDR1 and CDR2 sequences are LNHNV and YYDKDF (reference sequence). The CDR3 runs 15 residues. The CDR3 reads CATSRDRAANYGYTF. The CDR3 DNA follows: TGTGCCACCAGCAGAGATCGGGCAGCCAACTATGGCTACACCTTC.

The J gene is TRBJ1-1, the V gene TRBV4-1, with a tentative D call TRBD1 (6 bases). The CDR3 runs 15 residues. The V end was cut by 1 base, the J end by 0 bases, with 9 bases between. CDR1 and CDR2 (germline): MGHRA, YSYEKL. In nucleotides, the CDR3 is TGCGCCAGCAGCCAAGGACAGGCCTTGAACACTGAAGCTTTCTTT. It yields the protein CASSQGQALNTEAFF.

The chain couples TRBV29-1 to TRBJ2-2; a possible D gene is TRBD2 (5 bases). This CDR3 is 13 amino acids long. Germline V gene sequence: CDR1 SQVTM, CDR2 ANQGSEA. Between the trimmed V and J ends, which lost 3 bases and 2 bases, there was a span of 7 bases. In nucleotides, the CDR3 is TGCAGCGTTGAGGCTAGCAACACCGGGGAGCTGTTTTTT. As protein: CSVEASNTGELFF.

The rearrangement links TRBV10-2 to TRBJ2-1; 9 bases agree with TRBD1. From germline, CDR1 is WSHSY and CDR2 SAAADI. The CDR3 spans 16 residues. Trimming at V came to 1 base and at J to 1 base, leaving 2 bases not matched to a gene. The CDR3 sequence is CASSEWDRDSYNEQFF. In DNA form, the CDR3 reads TGCGCCAGCAGTGAGTGGGACAGGGATTCCTACAATGAGCAGTTCTTC.

The gene calls are TRBV2 and TRBJ2-5; 9 nucleotides align to TRBD1. The V gene end was trimmed by 9 bases and the J gene end by 4 bases; junction bases not matched to a gene: 3. CDR3 length: 12 residues. Per the germline V gene, CDR1 is SNHLY and CDR2 is FYNNEI. CDR3 loop: CASSTGGETQYF. The CDR3 DNA sequence: TGTGCCAGTTCGACAGGGGGAGAGACCCAGTACTTC. The whole variable domain, remainder taken from reference TRBV2 and TRBJ2-5, is EPEVTQTPSHQVTQMGQEVILRCVPISNHLYFYWYRQILGQKVEFLVSFYNNEISEKSEIFDDQFSVERPDGSNFTLKIRSTKLEDSAMYFCASSTGGETQYFGPGTRLLVL.

The V and J genes are TRBV7-9 and TRBJ1-1; D gene ambiguous. V dropped 5 bases and J dropped 4 bases, with 23 bases sitting between them. Germline V lookup: CDR1 SEHNR, CDR2 FQNEAQ (reference sequence). This CDR3 has 17 residues. Here the CDR3 DNA reads TGTGCCAGCAGCCCCCAGGAAGCTGGGCCCCACGGCACTGAAGCTTTCTTT. Its protein is CASSPQEAGPHGTEAFF. The full variable domain, rest sourced from reference TRBV7-9 and TRBJ1-1, is DTGVSQNPRHKITKRGQNVTFRCDPISEHNRLYWYRQTLGQGPEFLTYFQNEAQLEKSRLLSDRFSAERPKGSFSTLEIQRTEQGDSAMYLCASSPQEAGPHGTEAFFGQGTRLTVV.

The rearrangement links TRBV6-5 to TRBJ1-1; unclear D gene. This CDR3 has 14 residues. Deletions cut 6 bases from V and 8 bases from J, with 19 bases between. In germline, CDR1 is MNHEY, CDR2 SVGAGI. The CDR3 bases are TGTGCCAGCAGCCCACGGGTAGCTTTAGTAGAAGCTTTCTTT. Amino acid sequence: CASSPRVALVEAFF.

This clone was recorded only once. The V and J genes are TRBV7-9 and TRBJ2-3, with no clear D. The CDR3 covers 14 residues. Germline V gene sequence: CDR1 SEHNR, CDR2 FQNEAQ (reference sequence). V was cut by 4 bases and J by 0 bases, with 8 bases left in between. The CDR3, as DNA: TGTGCCAGCAGCTCCTGGGCTAGCACAGATACGCAGTATTTT. It specifies CASSSWASTDTQYF.

The J gene is TRBJ1-5, the V gene TRBV21-1. TRBV21-1 is designated a pseudogene. There are 16 residues in the CDR3. CDR3 sequence (DNA): TGTGCCAGCAGCCCTCACGGGGGGGGGCGCGATCAGCCCCAGCATTTT. Its translation is CASSPHGGGRDQPQHF.

The V gene is TRBV7-8, the J gene TRBJ2-1; no clear D gene. Per the germline V gene, CDR1 is SGHVS and CDR2 is FQNEAQ. V was cut by 3 bases and J by 4 bases, with 4 bases left in between. This CDR3 is 12 amino acids long. The CDR3 sequence: CASSFRYNEQFF. The CDR3 DNA reads TGTGCCAGCAGCTTCCGATACAATGAGCAGTTCTTC.

V usage is TRBV19 and J usage is TRBJ2-6; unclear D gene. The germline gives CDR1 LNHDA, CDR2 SQIVND (reference sequence). The CDR3 consists of 17 residues. V gave up 3 bases and J gave up 0 bases, with 12 bases separating them. The CDR3 region has the DNA TGTGCCAGTAGTATCTGGGCACGCACCTCTGGGGCCAACGTCCTGACTTTC. Protein sequence: CASSIWARTSGANVLTF.

The chain couples TRBV15 to TRBJ2-2; maybe TRBD2 (6 bases). V lost 0 bases to trimming and J lost 5 bases, with 19 bases between them. The CDR3 length is 18 residues. Germline CDR1 is LNHNV and CDR2 is YYDKDF (reference sequence). In DNA, the CDR3 is TGTGCCACCAGCAGAGATAGGCGGGGAGTACTTTTGACCGGGGAGCTGTTTTTT. Translation gives CATSRDRRGVLLTGELFF.

The chain joins TRBV5-6 to TRBJ2-2; 7 positions match TRBD2. After removal of 0 bases from V and 4 bases from J, the junction contained 6 bases not matched to a gene. CDR1 and CDR2 (germline): SGHDT, YYEEEE. This CDR3 has 16 residues. The CDR3 coding sequence is TGTGCCAGCAGCTTGGGGCTAGCGGAGCCCACCGGGGAGCTGTTTTTT. Its translation is CASSLGLAEPTGELFF.